What follows are 28 T cell receptor beta chains derived from one specimen sequenced in a study of T cell repertoires in cytomegalovirus infection. TCRdb fed the reads into MiXCR, producing one record per CDR3 protein. The sample contains 680,000 or so distinct CDR3 sequences, approximately 33% of which appear only once. Antigen specificity for these receptors is unknown. The sample consisted of cultured PBMCs, taken from culture after CMV antigen stimulation. The receptors come from a human donor in good health (CMV status not recorded). Some clones in this sample may be carry-over from other donors' samples.

This clonotype has only a few counts. The chain couples TRBV10-3 to TRBJ1-2, with a weak D call TRBD1 (5 bases). In germline, CDR1 is ENHRY, CDR2 SYGVKD. V was pared by 8 bases and J by 5 bases, with 21 bases between. This CDR3 is built from 15 residues. The CDR3 region has the DNA TGTGCCATCGGGGACGCAGGAATAGTCGGATATGGCTACACCTTC. Its protein product is CAIGDAGIVGYGYTF.

The V and J genes are TRBV5-1 and TRBJ1-5, with unresolved D. The CDR3 runs to 15 residues. Germline V gene data show CDR1 as SGHRS and CDR2 as YFSETQ. V shed 0 bases and J shed 7 bases, with 14 bases lying between them. CDR3 in DNA: TGCGCCAGCAGCTTGGGACCGCTCTTGAAACAGCCCCAGCATTTT. This encodes CASSLGPLLKQPQHF.

This clonotype appeared a few times. The V call is TRBV6-1, the J call TRBJ1-3; no definite D call. Germline CDR1 and CDR2: MNHNS and SASEGT. The V end lost 2 bases, the J end lost 8 bases, and 13 bases lay between the germline ends. This CDR3 has 14 residues. CDR3 sequence: CASSESRRVDTIYF. The DNA for the CDR3 is TGTGCCAGCAGTGAATCACGGAGAGTAGACACCATATATTTT.

J is TRBJ1-1 and V is TRBV29-1; D ambiguous. Trimming pared 1 base from V and 3 bases from J, leaving 18 bases between. The germline CDR1 and CDR2 sequences are SQVTM and ANQGSEA. This CDR3 region has 16 residues. As DNA, the CDR3 is TGCAGCGTTGAAGGTCAGTGGGGTGTTGAAGACACTGAAGCTTTCTTT. Its translation is CSVEGQWGVEDTEAFF.

This chain uses TRBV4-2 with TRBJ2-7, with 14 bases that match TRBD2. The length of the CDR3 is 17 residues. J was trimmed by 4 bases and V by 1 base; bases with no gene match: 6. Germline V CDR1 and CDR2: LGHNA, YNFKEQ. The CDR3 coding sequence is TGTGCCAGCAGCCAAGCAACGGGACTAGCGGGGGTTTACGAGCAGTACTTC. Translating it yields CASSQATGLAGVYEQYF.

The J gene is TRBJ2-7, the V gene TRBV6-1; D remains unclear. The CDR3 length is 12 residues. CDR1 and CDR2 from the germline V gene are MNHNS and SASEGT. The V gene lost 2 bases and the J gene lost 5 bases, with 7 bases spanning the gap. The CDR3 protein is CASSEKGHEQYF. The CDR3 DNA sequence: TGTGCCAGCAGTGAAAAGGGTCACGAGCAGTACTTC.

The V and J genes are TRBV4-1 and TRBJ1-2, with TRBD1 as a possible D gene (6 bases). Germline V lookup: CDR1 MGHRA, CDR2 YSYEKL. The V end lost 5 bases, the J end lost 7 bases, and 17 bases lay between the germline ends. This CDR3 has 14 amino acids. CDR3 in amino acids: CASSERGGRLGYTF. DNA of the CDR3: TGCGCCAGCAGCGAAAGAGGGGGGCGCCTTGGCTACACCTTC.

The V gene is TRBV3-1, the J gene TRBJ2-7, with D hard to call. The CDR3 has 13 amino acids. Trimming took 4 bases from V and 7 from J, leaving 14 bases between them. The V gene's germline CDR1 is LGHDT and CDR2 YNNKEL (reference sequence). CDR3 DNA: TGTGCCAGCAGCCTCTCAAAGGCGCAGGAGCAGTACTTC. Protein sequence: CASSLSKAQEQYF.

There are a few counts of this clonotype. The rearrangement links TRBV11-2 to TRBJ1-2; D is ambiguous. CDR3 length: 16 amino acids. Germline CDR1 reads SGHAT; CDR2 reads FQNNGV. Trimming cost V 0 bases and J 4 bases, with 15 bases left between them. CDR3 loop: CASSLEGGWVGYGYTF. For the CDR3, the DNA is TGTGCCAGCAGCTTAGAAGGAGGGTGGGTTGGCTATGGCTACACCTTC.

The chain is built from TRBV11-1 and TRBJ1-1, with 7 bases lining up with TRBD1. With V trimmed by 5 bases and J by 7 bases, 7 bases remained unmatched. Germline V gene data show CDR1 as SGHAT and CDR2 as FQDESV (reference sequence). This CDR3 comprises 13 residues. CDR3 nucleotides: TGTGCCAGCAGCCAAGGCAGGGGGTATGAAGCTTTCTTT. It codes for CASSQGRGYEAFF.

This clonotype was recorded many times. The rearrangement joins TRBV7-2 to TRBJ2-7, with TRBD1 matching 9 bases. This CDR3 is built from 14 residues. Germline lookup yields CDR1 SGHTA and CDR2 FQGNSA. V lost 5 bases to trimming and J lost 1 base; unmatched junction nucleotides: 3. CDR3 coding DNA: TGTGCCAGCAGCCGGGACAGGGAATCCTACGAGCAGTACTTC. Translation: CASSRDRESYEQYF.

This clonotype was detected only a few times. At one end, the junction sequence differs from germline, possibly due to a read error. The V call is TRBV12-3 or TRBV12-4, the J call TRBJ2-3; 7 bases align to TRBD2. There are 11 residues in the CDR3. The CDR3 coding sequence is TGTGCCAGCAGTTTAACGGGGGGACTCGCGTTT. It encodes CASSLTGGLAF.

The chain uses TRBV7-9 and TRBJ2-3; no firm D call. The V end was cut by 5 bases, the J end by 6 bases, with 9 bases between. There are 12 residues in the CDR3. In germline, CDR1 is SEHNR, CDR2 FQNEAQ (reference sequence). The CDR3: CASSRLDDTQYF. CDR3 sequence (DNA): TGTGCCAGCAGCCGACTGGATGATACGCAGTATTTT.

The chain joins TRBV25-1 to TRBJ2-1; TRBD1 matches at 8 bases. J gave up 9 bases and V 5 bases, and 9 bases lay outside the gene matches. The CDR3 sequence is 14 residues long. CDR1 is MGHDK and CDR2 is SYGVNS in the germline V gene. The CDR3 region has the DNA TGTGCCAGCAGTAAGGACAGGGTGTGGGGTGAGCAGTTCTTC. Its translation: CASSKDRVWGEQFF.

The rearrangement joins TRBV27 to TRBJ1-4, with a tentative D call TRBD1 (5 bases). Germline V gives CDR1 MNHEY, CDR2 SMNVEV (reference sequence). Trimming pared 5 bases from V and 2 bases from J, leaving 12 bases between. The CDR3 is made up of 15 amino acids. In nucleotides, the CDR3 is TGTGCCAGCAGTCCCTACAGGAGCACTAATGAAAAACTGTTTTTT. The encoded protein is CASSPYRSTNEKLFF.

The chain has TRBV2 and TRBJ2-5; 11 positions agree with TRBD2. The trim removed 0 bases at V and 3 bases at J, leaving 0 bases unmatched. The germline V gene encodes CDR1 SNHLY and CDR2 FYNNEI. This CDR3 region has 15 residues. CDR3 amino acids: CASSEAGLAEETQYF. Here the CDR3 DNA reads TGTGCCAGCAGTGAAGCGGGACTAGCGGAAGAGACCCAGTACTTC.

This clonotype was seen more than once but under ten times. The rearrangement joins TRBV10-3 to TRBJ2-3; TRBD2 agrees at 9 bases. With 8 bases clipped from V and 5 bases from J, the junction kept 8 bases outside the gene matches. Per the germline V gene, CDR1 is ENHRY and CDR2 is SYGVKD. The CDR3 has 14 amino acids. CDR3 protein: CAIRASGIRDTQYF. The CDR3 coding sequence is TGTGCCATCCGGGCTAGCGGGATTCGAGATACGCAGTATTTT.

Comments on this clonotype: A much larger clone is a single base away; this may be a read error. This chain connects TRBV7-2 to TRBJ2-7, with a possible D match to TRBD2 (7 bases). The CDR3 is 17 residues long. Germline V gives CDR1 SGHTA, CDR2 FQGNSA. The chain's CDR3 is CASSLTGWKTPGGEQHF. In DNA form, the CDR3 reads TGTGCCAGCAGCTTAACTGGGTGGAAAACGCCGGGGGGCGAGCAGCACTTC.

The J gene is TRBJ1-1, the V gene TRBV10-2, with TRBD1 as a possible D gene (5 bases). This CDR3 contains 16 residues. The V and J ends lost 6 bases and 7 bases respectively, with 24 bases between them. Germline V gene lookup returns CDR1 WSHSY and CDR2 SAAADI. The CDR3 region has the DNA TGCGCCAGCAGGGTAGCCCGAGGACTTGGGGGAAGTGAAGCTTTCTTT. Protein: CASRVARGLGGSEAFF.

V is TRBV29-1 and J is TRBJ1-2; the match to TRBD1 covers 8 bases. After removal of 7 bases from V and 3 bases from J, the junction contained 7 bases not matched to a gene. In germline, CDR1 is SQVTM, CDR2 ANQGSEA. The CDR3 consists of 13 residues. As DNA, the CDR3 is TGCAGCGCGATGAAACAGGGGGACTATGGCTACACCTTC. The encoded protein is CSAMKQGDYGYTF.

This clonotype was observed at least ten times. The chain joins TRBV7-8 to TRBJ2-7; D remains ambiguous. CDR3 length: 16 residues. CDR1 and CDR2 (germline): SGHVS, FQNEAQ. Trimming shortened V by 5 bases and J by 6 bases, and 23 bases separated the two germline ends. The CDR3 is CASSRQPPGALIEQYF. CDR3 bases: TGTGCCAGCAGCCGACAACCCCCCGGTGCTCTTATCGAGCAGTACTTC.

This clonotype occurred a few times. This chain uses TRBV12-3 or TRBV12-4 with TRBJ1-1; 7 bases match TRBD1. V lost 7 bases and J lost 3; bases outside the gene matches: 8. The CDR3 loop spans 14 amino acids. Written as DNA, the CDR3 is TGTGCCAGCACCTTAGGGGGCGCGGACACTGAAGCTTTCTTT. Amino acid sequence: CASTLGGADTEAFF.

This clonotype appeared a few times. V is TRBV27 and J is TRBJ2-4, with a tentative D call TRBD1 (6 bases). Germline lookup yields CDR1 MNHEY and CDR2 SMNVEV (reference sequence). The CDR3 covers 16 residues. Trimming took off 3 bases at V and 3 bases at J, with 15 bases between the two ends. This CDR3 reads CASSFIYRGSKNIQYF. CDR3 nucleotide sequence: TGTGCCAGCAGTTTTATTTATAGGGGGAGCAAAAACATTCAGTACTTC.

The rearrangement uses TRBV11-2 and TRBJ1-6; D gene ambiguous. The CDR3 contains 15 residues. Germline V CDR1 and CDR2: SGHAT, FQNNGV. The V end lost 5 bases, the J end lost 0 bases, and 8 bases lay between the germline ends. As DNA, the CDR3 is TGTGCCAGCAGCCTAGGATACTCCTATAATTCACCCCTCCACTTT. This codes for CASSLGYSYNSPLHF.

This clonotype appeared a few times. V usage is TRBV7-9 and J usage is TRBJ1-6; tentative D call: TRBD1 (5 bases). Germline V gives CDR1 SEHNR, CDR2 FQNEAQ (reference sequence). V shed 3 bases and J shed 10 bases, with 10 bases lying between them. This CDR3 has 13 amino acids. DNA for the CDR3: TGTGCCAGCAGCTTGTCAGGGACCTCACCCCTCCACTTT. Amino acids: CASSLSGTSPLHF.

The rearrangement uses TRBV7-2 and TRBJ2-7, with D tentatively TRBD1 or TRBD2 (5 bases each). The ends were cut back, 3 bases at V and 2 bases at J, with 8 bases in the middle. The CDR3 loop spans 13 amino acids. Looked up from germline, CDR1 is SGHTA and CDR2 is FQGNSA. CDR3 loop: CASSFRGPYEQYF. CDR3 nucleotides: TGTGCCAGCAGCTTTCGGGGCCCCTACGAGCAGTACTTC.

The chain recombines TRBV6-6 with TRBJ2-7; 14 nucleotides align to TRBD2. Trimming took 2 bases from V and 0 from J; bases not matched to a gene: 3. CDR1 MNHNY and CDR2 SVGAGI come from the germline V gene (reference sequence). The CDR3 loop spans 17 amino acids. CDR3 bases: TGTGCCAGCAGTTACAAGGGGACTAGCGGGAGCTCCTACGAGCAGTACTTC. As protein: CASSYKGTSGSSYEQYF.

V usage is TRBV20-1 and J usage is TRBJ1-4, with D possibly being TRBD1 (5 bases). CDR1 and CDR2 from the germline V gene are DFQATT and SNEGSKA (reference sequence). The CDR3 has 13 amino acids. Trimming removed 3 bases at V and 5 bases at J, with 10 bases between. The CDR3 sequence: CSASLGRNEKLFF. CDR3 nucleotides: TGCAGTGCTAGTCTGGGACGGAATGAAAAACTGTTTTTT.